The rows below give T cell receptor beta chains drawn from one sample of a study of a mutant IDH1 vaccine in newly diagnosed glioma. These receptors' targets are unknown. Method: immunoSEQ multiplex PCR; TCRdb's copy keeps in-frame clones and lacks some. Of tens of thousands of clones detected, around 82% appear once; the ten largest clones hold about an eighth. The starting material was PBMCs, obtained from a glioma patient whose treatment included an IDH1 peptide vaccine. The receptors were sampled from a man aged 18-30 years with glioma. Both conserved end residues are part of each CDR3. The D gene is left open where the match is weak. Not every row has a clone size; where given, it reads once, few, many or a size class.

D gene: -; clone size: -; J gene: TRBJ1-1; V gene: TRBV4-3; CDR3 DNA: TGCGCCAGCAGCCAAGAGGGTGTCGGCACTGAAGCTTTCTTT; CDR3 protein: CASSQEGVGTEAFF
D gene: -; clone size: -; J gene: TRBJ1-5; V gene: TRBV7-6; CDR3 DNA: TGTGCCAGCAGCTGGTCGTCGGGGGAAAATCAGCCCCAGCATTTT; CDR3 protein: CASSWSSGENQPQHF
D gene: TRBD1; clone size: -; J gene: TRBJ1-6; V gene: TRBV7-9; CDR3 DNA: TGTGCCAGCAGCCCCGGGACAGGGTTTTCACCCCTCCACTTT; CDR3 protein: CASSPGTGFSPLHF
D gene: TRBD1; clone size: -; J gene: TRBJ1-2; V gene: TRBV28; CDR3 DNA: TGTGCCAGCAGTTTCCTAGGGGGCGCGGGGGGCTACACCTTC; CDR3 protein: CASSFLGGAGGYTF
D gene: -; clone size: -; J gene: TRBJ1-1; V gene: TRBV30; CDR3 DNA: TGTGCCTGGAGTGTAAGATGGACCCCTGAAGCTTTCTTT; CDR3 protein: CAWSVRWTPEAFF
D gene: -; clone size: -; J gene: TRBJ1-6; V gene: TRBV6-1; CDR3 DNA: TGTGCCAGCGTTATCGGGGGGCGGAATTCACCCCTCCACTTT; CDR3 protein: CASVIGGRNSPLHF
D gene: -; clone size: few; J gene: TRBJ1-1; V gene: TRBV5-1; CDR3 DNA: TGCGCCAGCAGCTTGGCGCACAGATCTAACACTGAAGCTTTCTTT; CDR3 protein: CASSLAHRSNTEAFF
D gene: -; clone size: -; J gene: TRBJ2-7; V gene: TRBV28; CDR3 DNA: TGTGCCAGCAGTTTCGGTACAGGTACCTACGAGCAGTACTTC; CDR3 protein: CASSFGTGTYEQYF
D gene: -; clone size: -; J gene: TRBJ1-1; V gene: TRBV2; CDR3 DNA: TGTGCCATCGCTTCCGCCTGGGGGGAGCGCACTGAAGCTTTCTTT; CDR3 protein: CAIASAWGERTEAFF
D gene: TRBD2; clone size: -; J gene: TRBJ2-1; V gene: TRBV11-2; CDR3 DNA: TGTGCCAGCAGCTTCGGGGGGTTAAGAAGGTACAATGAGCAGTTCTTC; CDR3 protein: CASSFGGLRRYNEQFF
D gene: -; clone size: -; J gene: TRBJ1-1; V gene: TRBV27; CDR3 DNA: TGTGCCAGCAGTTTTCGTAACAGTCACGAAATGAACACTGAAGCTTTCTTT; CDR3 protein: CASSFRNSHEMNTEAFF
D gene: -; clone size: -; J gene: TRBJ1-2; V gene: TRBV19; CDR3 DNA: TGTGCCAGTAGTATAGGAATAGCTAACTATGGCTACACCTTC; CDR3 protein: CASSIGIANYGYTF
D gene: TRBD2; clone size: -; J gene: TRBJ2-7; V gene: TRBV13; CDR3 DNA: TGTGCCAGCAGCCCTAGCGGCCCCGGCTCCTACGAGCAGTACTTC; CDR3 protein: CASSPSGPGSYEQYF
D gene: -; clone size: once; J gene: TRBJ1-1; V gene: TRBV27; CDR3 DNA: TGTGCCAGCAGTCACCGGAGGTGGAACCCTTATGAAGCTTTCTTT; CDR3 protein: CASSHRRWNPYEAFF
D gene: TRBD2; clone size: -; J gene: TRBJ2-1; V gene: TRBV5-1; CDR3 DNA: TGCGCCAGCAGCTTGGGACTAGCGGGCTCCTACAATGAGCAGTTCTTC; CDR3 protein: CASSLGLAGSYNEQFF
D gene: TRBD1; clone size: -; J gene: TRBJ1-3; V gene: TRBV6-5; CDR3 DNA: TGTGCCAGCAGGAGACAGGGGCGATCTGGAAACACCATATATTTT; CDR3 protein: CASRRQGRSGNTIYF
D gene: -; clone size: -; J gene: TRBJ2-2; V gene: TRBV7-2; CDR3 DNA: TGTGCCAGCAGGTCGAACACCGGGGAGCTGTTTTTT; CDR3 protein: CASRSNTGELFF
D gene: -; clone size: -; J gene: TRBJ2-7; V gene: TRBV5-6; CDR3 DNA: TGTGCCAGCAGCTTGGGGTTCTCCTACGAGCAGTACTTC; CDR3 protein: CASSLGFSYEQYF
D gene: -; clone size: -; J gene: TRBJ1-2; V gene: TRBV9; CDR3 DNA: TGTGCCAGCAGCGCTCCAGGACATGCGACTAACTATGGCTACACCTTC; CDR3 protein: CASSAPGHATNYGYTF
D gene: -; clone size: -; J gene: TRBJ1-1; V gene: TRBV4-3; CDR3 DNA: TGCGCCAGCAGCCAAGATCCGGATGGGAGCACTGAAGCTTTCTTT; CDR3 protein: CASSQDPDGSTEAFF
D gene: TRBD1; clone size: -; J gene: TRBJ1-2; V gene: TRBV29-1; CDR3 DNA: TGCAGCGTACCGGGACAGGGATTCCGCGGCTACACCTTC; CDR3 protein: CSVPGQGFRGYTF
D gene: -; clone size: -; J gene: TRBJ1-6; V gene: TRBV5-4; CDR3 DNA: TGTGCCAGCAGCTACGGGATTCATAATTCACCCCTCCACTTT; CDR3 protein: CASSYGIHNSPLHF
D gene: TRBD1; clone size: -; J gene: TRBJ1-1; V gene: TRBV5-1; CDR3 DNA: TGCGCCAGCAGCTTGGCGGGACAGCGTGTACTTAACACTGAAGCTTTCTTT; CDR3 protein: CASSLAGQRVLNTEAFF
D gene: -; clone size: medium-sized; J gene: TRBJ2-2; V gene: TRBV2; CDR3 DNA: TGTGCCAGCAGTGAACGTTGGAACACCGGGGAGCTGTTTTTT; CDR3 protein: CASSERWNTGELFF
D gene: -; clone size: -; J gene: TRBJ2-7; V gene: TRBV6-6; CDR3 DNA: TGTGCCAGCAGAGGCCCGGAGTGGTCGTCCCACGAGCAGTACTTC; CDR3 protein: CASRGPEWSSHEQYF
D gene: TRBD1; clone size: -; J gene: TRBJ2-7; V gene: TRBV25-1; CDR3 DNA: TGTGCCAGCAGTGCGACAGGGTTTTACGAGCAGTACTTC; CDR3 protein: CASSATGFYEQYF
D gene: -; clone size: few; J gene: TRBJ2-2; V gene: TRBV4-3; CDR3 DNA: TGCGCCAGCAGCCAAGATCATCCAGGGGGGGCGAACACCGGGGAGCTGTTTTTT; CDR3 protein: CASSQDHPGGANTGELFF
D gene: -; clone size: -; J gene: TRBJ2-7; V gene: TRBV6-1; CDR3 DNA: TGTGCCAGCAGTGAATTGCCAGGGTACTACGAGCAGTACTTC; CDR3 protein: CASSELPGYYEQYF
D gene: -; clone size: once; J gene: TRBJ1-1; V gene: TRBV7-3; CDR3 DNA: TGTGCCAGCAGCTTAGGTTATGGGGTGAACACTGAAGCTTTCTTT; CDR3 protein: CASSLGYGVNTEAFF
D gene: -; clone size: -; J gene: TRBJ2-4; V gene: TRBV4-2; CDR3 DNA: TGTGCCAGCAGCCAAGACACTTTGAAAAACATTCAGTACTTC; CDR3 protein: CASSQDTLKNIQYF
D gene: -; clone size: once; J gene: TRBJ2-6; V gene: TRBV7-8; CDR3 DNA: TGTGCCAGCAGCTTGACTATCGGCTCTGGGGCCAACGTCCTGACTTTC; CDR3 protein: CASSLTIGSGANVLTF
D gene: TRBD2; clone size: once; J gene: TRBJ2-3; V gene: TRBV7-2; CDR3 DNA: TGTGCCAGCAGCTTGATAGCGGGGATAGATACGCAGTATTTT; CDR3 protein: CASSLIAGIDTQYF
D gene: -; clone size: -; J gene: TRBJ2-3; V gene: TRBV4-3; CDR3 DNA: TGCGCCAGCAGCCAAGAAATGGTAGCATATACGCAGTATTTT; CDR3 protein: CASSQEMVAYTQYF
D gene: TRBD1; clone size: few; J gene: TRBJ2-1; V gene: TRBV4-3; CDR3 DNA: TGCGCCAGCAGCCAGGACAGGGGGCTCGGCAATGAGCAGTTCTTC; CDR3 protein: CASSQDRGLGNEQFF
D gene: TRBD1; clone size: -; J gene: TRBJ2-7; V gene: TRBV11-3; CDR3 DNA: TGTGCCAGCAGCTTATTCGCCGGGACAGGGGGCGATGGGTACGAGCAGTACTTC; CDR3 protein: CASSLFAGTGGDGYEQYF
D gene: TRBD1; clone size: -; J gene: TRBJ1-2; V gene: TRBV6-5; CDR3 DNA: TGTGCCAGCAGTTTTGACAGGGGGAGTTACGGCTACACCTTC; CDR3 protein: CASSFDRGSYGYTF
D gene: TRBD1; clone size: once; J gene: TRBJ1-1; V gene: TRBV18; CDR3 DNA: TGTGCCAGCTCACCCCCCGGGACAGGGGAAGCTGAAGCTTTCTTT; CDR3 protein: CASSPPGTGEAEAFF
D gene: -; clone size: -; J gene: TRBJ1-1; V gene: TRBV4-1; CDR3 DNA: TGCGCCAGCAGCCAGGACACCGTCCCGAACACTGAAGCTTTCTTT; CDR3 protein: CASSQDTVPNTEAFF
D gene: TRBD1; clone size: -; J gene: TRBJ1-2; V gene: TRBV10-3; CDR3 DNA: TGTGCCATCAGTGAGTCGGACGAGACAGGGGAGTATGGCTACACCTTC; CDR3 protein: CAISESDETGEYGYTF
D gene: TRBD1; clone size: -; J gene: TRBJ1-2; V gene: TRBV28; CDR3 DNA: TGTGCCAGCAGGGACAGGGGGCTCTATGGCTACACCTTC; CDR3 protein: CASRDRGLYGYTF
D gene: TRBD1; clone size: -; J gene: TRBJ2-3; V gene: TRBV10-3; CDR3 DNA: TGTGCCATCGGCCGACAGGGCCCAGATACGCAGTATTTT; CDR3 protein: CAIGRQGPDTQYF
D gene: -; clone size: -; J gene: TRBJ1-1; V gene: TRBV27; CDR3 DNA: TGTGCCAGCAGTTTGGGACGGGTATATGAAGCTTTCTTT; CDR3 protein: CASSLGRVYEAFF
D gene: -; clone size: -; J gene: TRBJ2-5; V gene: TRBV13; CDR3 DNA: TGTGCCAGCAGCTCCCGGGACGGACGCGCACAACTCATGTACCAAGAGACCCAGTACTTC; CDR3 protein: CASSSRDGRAQLMYQETQYF
D gene: -; clone size: -; J gene: TRBJ2-1; V gene: TRBV13; CDR3 DNA: TGTGCCAGCAGCTCGGGGCCTCCCGGGCAGTTCTTC; CDR3 protein: CASSSGPPGQFF
D gene: TRBD2; clone size: -; J gene: TRBJ2-2; V gene: TRBV7-6; CDR3 DNA: TGTGCCAGCAGCCTAACGGGGACGGGGGGGCCGGTCGGGGAGCTGTTTTTT; CDR3 protein: CASSLTGTGGPVGELFF
D gene: TRBD1; clone size: -; J gene: TRBJ1-3; V gene: TRBV11-2; CDR3 DNA: TGTGCCAGCAGCTTAGGGACAGGGAACACCATATATTTT; CDR3 protein: CASSLGTGNTIYF
D gene: -; clone size: once; J gene: TRBJ1-2; V gene: TRBV6-5; CDR3 DNA: TGTGCCAGCAGACCCTCCCCCGGGGGCGCCTATGGCTACACCTTC; CDR3 protein: CASRPSPGGAYGYTF
D gene: TRBD1; clone size: -; J gene: TRBJ2-1; V gene: TRBV2; CDR3 DNA: TGTGCCAGCAGTGACCAGACAGGGGCGTACAATGAGCAGTTCTTC; CDR3 protein: CASSDQTGAYNEQFF
D gene: TRBD1; clone size: few; J gene: TRBJ1-5; V gene: TRBV9; CDR3 DNA: TGTGCCAGCAGCTCCAGGACAGGGGTTTGGCATTTT; CDR3 protein: CASSSRTGVWHF
D gene: -; clone size: once; J gene: TRBJ2-2; V gene: TRBV30; CDR3 DNA: TGTGCCTGGAGTCCGGGGCTCGGGGAGCTGTTTTTT; CDR3 protein: CAWSPGLGELFF
D gene: -; clone size: -; J gene: TRBJ1-2; V gene: TRBV29-1; CDR3 DNA: TGCAGCGTTGGAGAAGGGACCGGCTATGGCTACACCTTC; CDR3 protein: CSVGEGTGYGYTF